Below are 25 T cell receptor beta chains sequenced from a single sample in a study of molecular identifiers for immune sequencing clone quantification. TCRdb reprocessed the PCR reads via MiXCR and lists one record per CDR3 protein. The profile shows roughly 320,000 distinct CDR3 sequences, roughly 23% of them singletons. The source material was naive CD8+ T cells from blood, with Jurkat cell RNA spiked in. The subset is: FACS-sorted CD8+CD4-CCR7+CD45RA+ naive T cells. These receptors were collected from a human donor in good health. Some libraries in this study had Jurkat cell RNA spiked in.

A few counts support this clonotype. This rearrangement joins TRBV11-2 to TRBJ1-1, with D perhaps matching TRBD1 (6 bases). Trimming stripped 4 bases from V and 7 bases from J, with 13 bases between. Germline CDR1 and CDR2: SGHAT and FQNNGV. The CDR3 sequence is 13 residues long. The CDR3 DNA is TGTGCCAGCAGCTCAGGACAGACGAATGAAGCTTTCTTT. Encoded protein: CASSSGQTNEAFF.

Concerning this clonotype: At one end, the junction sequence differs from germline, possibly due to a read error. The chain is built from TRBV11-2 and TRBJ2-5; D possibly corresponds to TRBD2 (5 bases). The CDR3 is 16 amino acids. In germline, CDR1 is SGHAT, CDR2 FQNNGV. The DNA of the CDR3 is TGTGCCAGCAGCCCCACCGAGCCCCGGGGTCAAGAGACCCCGTACTTC. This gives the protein CASSPTEPRGQETPYF.

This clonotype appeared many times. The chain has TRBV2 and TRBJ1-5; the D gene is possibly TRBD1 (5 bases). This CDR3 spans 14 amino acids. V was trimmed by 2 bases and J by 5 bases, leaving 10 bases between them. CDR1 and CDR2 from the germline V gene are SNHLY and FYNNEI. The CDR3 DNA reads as TGTGCCAGCAGTGAAAATCAGGGATATCAGCCCCAGCATTTT. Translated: CASSENQGYQPQHF.

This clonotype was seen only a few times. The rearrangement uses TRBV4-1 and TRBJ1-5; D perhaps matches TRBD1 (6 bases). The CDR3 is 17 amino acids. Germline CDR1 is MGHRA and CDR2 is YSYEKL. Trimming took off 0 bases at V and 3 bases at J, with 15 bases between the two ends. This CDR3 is CASSQEGEWGLNQPQHF. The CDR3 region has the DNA TGCGCCAGCAGCCAAGAAGGGGAGTGGGGGCTCAATCAGCCCCAGCATTTT.

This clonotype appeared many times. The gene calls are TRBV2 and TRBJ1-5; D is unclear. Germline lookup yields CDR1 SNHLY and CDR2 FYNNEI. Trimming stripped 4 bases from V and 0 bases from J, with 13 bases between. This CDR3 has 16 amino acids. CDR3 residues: CASSGSLQYSNQPQHF. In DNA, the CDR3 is TGTGCCAGCAGTGGGTCGTTGCAGTATAGCAATCAGCCCCAGCATTTT.

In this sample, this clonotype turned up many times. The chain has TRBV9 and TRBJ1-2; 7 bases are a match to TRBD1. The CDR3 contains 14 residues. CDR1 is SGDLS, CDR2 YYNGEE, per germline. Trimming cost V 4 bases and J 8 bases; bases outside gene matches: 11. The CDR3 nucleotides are TGTGCCAGCAGCCCACTCCTGGGACAGTCCGGCTACACCTTC. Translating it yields CASSPLLGQSGYTF.

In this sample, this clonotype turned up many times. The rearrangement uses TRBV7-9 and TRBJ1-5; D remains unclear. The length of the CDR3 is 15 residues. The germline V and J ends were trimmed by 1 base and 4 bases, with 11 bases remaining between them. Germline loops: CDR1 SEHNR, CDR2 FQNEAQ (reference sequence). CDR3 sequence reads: CASSLGDEPNQPQHF. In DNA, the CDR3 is TGTGCCAGCAGCTTAGGGGATGAACCAAATCAGCCCCAGCATTTT. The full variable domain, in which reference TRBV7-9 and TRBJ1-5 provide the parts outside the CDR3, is DTGVSQNPRHKITKRGQNVTFRCDPISEHNRLYWYRQTLGQGPEFLTYFQNEAQLEKSRLLSDRFSAERPKGSFSTLEIQRTEQGDSAMYLCASSLGDEPNQPQHFGDGTRLSIL.

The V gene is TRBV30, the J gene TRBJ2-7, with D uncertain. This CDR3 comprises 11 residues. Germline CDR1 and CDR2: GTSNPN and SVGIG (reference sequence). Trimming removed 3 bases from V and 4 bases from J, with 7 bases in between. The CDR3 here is CAWSFSYEQYF. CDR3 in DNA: TGTGCCTGGAGCTTTTCGTACGAGCAGTACTTC.

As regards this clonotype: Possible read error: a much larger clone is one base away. The CDR3: CASSIGTGITGELFF. The CDR3 bases are TGTGCCAGTAGTATAGGGACAGGGATTACCGGGGAGCTGTTTTTT. V and J are TRBV19 and TRBJ2-2; the match to TRBD1 covers 8 bases. This CDR3 is built from 15 residues. J gave up 5 bases and V 1 base, and 3 bases lay outside the gene matches. CDR1 LNHDA and CDR2 SQIVND come from the germline V gene (reference sequence).

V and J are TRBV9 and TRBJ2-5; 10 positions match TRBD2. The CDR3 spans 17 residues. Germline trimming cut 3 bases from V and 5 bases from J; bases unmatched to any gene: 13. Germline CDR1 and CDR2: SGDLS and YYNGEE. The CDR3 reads CASSAKNQAGGPETQYF. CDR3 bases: TGTGCCAGCAGCGCAAAGAATCAAGCGGGGGGGCCGGAGACCCAGTACTTC. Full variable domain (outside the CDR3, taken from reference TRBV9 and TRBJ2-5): DSGVTQTPKHLITATGQRVTLRCSPRSGDLSVYWYQQSLDQGLQFLIQYYNGEERAKGNILERFSAQQFPDLHSELNLSSLELGDSALYFCASSAKNQAGGPETQYFGPGTRLLVL.

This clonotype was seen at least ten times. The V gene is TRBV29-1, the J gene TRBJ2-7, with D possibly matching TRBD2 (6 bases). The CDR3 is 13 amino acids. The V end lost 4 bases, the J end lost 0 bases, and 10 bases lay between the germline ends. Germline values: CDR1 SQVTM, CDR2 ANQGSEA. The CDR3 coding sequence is TGCAGCGTTGCTCGGGGGAGCTCCTACGAGCAGTACTTC. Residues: CSVARGSSYEQYF.

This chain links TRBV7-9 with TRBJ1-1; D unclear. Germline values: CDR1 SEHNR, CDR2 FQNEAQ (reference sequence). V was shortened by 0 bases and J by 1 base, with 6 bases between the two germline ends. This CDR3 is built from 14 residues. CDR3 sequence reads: CASSLASTNTEAFF. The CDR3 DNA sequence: TGTGCCAGCAGCTTAGCGAGCACGAACACTGAAGCTTTCTTT.

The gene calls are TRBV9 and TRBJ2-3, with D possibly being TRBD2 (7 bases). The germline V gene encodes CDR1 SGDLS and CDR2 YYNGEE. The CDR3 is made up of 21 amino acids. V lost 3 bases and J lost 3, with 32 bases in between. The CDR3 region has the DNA TGTGCCAGCAGCGGGGAGGGGGGTAGCGGCCCCGGAACTCCAATTACAGATACGCAGTATTTT. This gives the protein CASSGEGGSGPGTPITDTQYF.

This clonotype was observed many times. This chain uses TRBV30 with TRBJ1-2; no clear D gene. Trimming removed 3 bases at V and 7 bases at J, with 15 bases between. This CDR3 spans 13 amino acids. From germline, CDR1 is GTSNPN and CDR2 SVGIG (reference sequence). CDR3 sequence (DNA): TGTGCCTGGAGACGCCCTAACGGAGGTGGCTACACCTTC. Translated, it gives CAWRRPNGGGYTF. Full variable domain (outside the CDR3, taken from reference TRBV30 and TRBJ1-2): SQTIHQWPATLVQPVGSPLSLECTVEGTSNPNLYWYRQAAGRGLQLLFYSVGIGQISSEVPQNLSASRPQDRQFILSSKKLLLSDSGFYLCAWRRPNGGGYTFGSGTRLTVV.

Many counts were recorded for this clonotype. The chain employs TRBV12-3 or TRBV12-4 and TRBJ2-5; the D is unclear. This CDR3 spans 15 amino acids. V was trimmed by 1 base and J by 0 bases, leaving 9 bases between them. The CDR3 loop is CASSLGPGDQETQYF. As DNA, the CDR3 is TGTGCCAGCAGTTTAGGTCCAGGAGACCAAGAGACCCAGTACTTC.

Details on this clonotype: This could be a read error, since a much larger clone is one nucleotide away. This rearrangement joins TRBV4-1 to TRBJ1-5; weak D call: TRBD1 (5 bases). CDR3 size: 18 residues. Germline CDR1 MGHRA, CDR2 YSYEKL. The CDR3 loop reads CASSQISLTGTANQPLHF. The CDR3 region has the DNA TGCGCCAGCAGCCAAATTTCCCTAACGGGGACCGCGAATCAGCCCCTGCATTTT.

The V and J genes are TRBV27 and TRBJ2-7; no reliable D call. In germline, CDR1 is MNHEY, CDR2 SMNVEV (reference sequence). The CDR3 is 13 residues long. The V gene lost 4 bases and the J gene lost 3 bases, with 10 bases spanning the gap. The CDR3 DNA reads TGTGCCAGCAGTTCCCCAAGGATCTACGAGCAGTACTTC. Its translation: CASSSPRIYEQYF.

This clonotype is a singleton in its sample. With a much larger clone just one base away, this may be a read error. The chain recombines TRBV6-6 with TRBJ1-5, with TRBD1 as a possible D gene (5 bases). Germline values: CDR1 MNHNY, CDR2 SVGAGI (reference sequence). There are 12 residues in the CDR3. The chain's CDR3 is CGGGYSNQPQHF. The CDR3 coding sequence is TGTGGCGGGGGATATAGCAATCAGCCCCAGCATTTT.

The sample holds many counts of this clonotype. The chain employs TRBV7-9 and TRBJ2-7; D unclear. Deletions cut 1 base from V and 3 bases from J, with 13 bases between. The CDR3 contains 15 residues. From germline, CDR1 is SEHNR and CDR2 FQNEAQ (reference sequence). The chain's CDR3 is CASSLGPGANYEQYF. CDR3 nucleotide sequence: TGTGCCAGCAGCTTAGGTCCGGGCGCCAACTACGAGCAGTACTTC.

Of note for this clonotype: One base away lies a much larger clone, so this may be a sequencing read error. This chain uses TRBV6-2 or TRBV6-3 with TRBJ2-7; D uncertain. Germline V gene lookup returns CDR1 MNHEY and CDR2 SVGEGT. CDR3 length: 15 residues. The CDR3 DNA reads TGTGCCAGCAGTTACGGTGCGGCGAGCTCCCACGAGCAGTACTTC. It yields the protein CASSYGAASSHEQYF.

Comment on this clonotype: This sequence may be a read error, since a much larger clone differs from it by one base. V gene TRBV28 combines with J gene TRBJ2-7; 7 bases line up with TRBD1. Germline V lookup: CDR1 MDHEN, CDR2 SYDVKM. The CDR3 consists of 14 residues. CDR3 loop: CASGLIGTAYEQYF. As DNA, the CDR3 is TGTGCCAGCGGTTTAATCGGGACAGCCTACGAGCAGTACTTC. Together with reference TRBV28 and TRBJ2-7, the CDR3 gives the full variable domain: DVKVTQSSRYLVKRTGEKVFLECVQDMDHENMFWYRQDPGLGLRLIYFSYDVKMKEKGDIPEGYSVSREKKERFSLILESASTNQTSMYLCASGLIGTAYEQYFGPGTRLTVT.

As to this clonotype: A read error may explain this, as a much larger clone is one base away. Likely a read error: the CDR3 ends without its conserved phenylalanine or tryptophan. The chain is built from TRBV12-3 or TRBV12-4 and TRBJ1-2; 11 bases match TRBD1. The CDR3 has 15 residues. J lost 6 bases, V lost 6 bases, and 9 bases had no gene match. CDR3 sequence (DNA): TGTGCCAGCAGCCTCTCGGGACAGGGGGGGAATGGCTACACCCTC. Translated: CASSLSGQGGNGYTL.

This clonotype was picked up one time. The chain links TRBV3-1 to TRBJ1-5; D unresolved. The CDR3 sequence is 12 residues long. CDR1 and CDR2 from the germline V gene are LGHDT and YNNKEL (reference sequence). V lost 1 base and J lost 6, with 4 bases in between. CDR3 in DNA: TGTGCCAGCAGCCAAGGTTTTCAGCCCCAGCATTTT. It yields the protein CASSQGFQPQHF.

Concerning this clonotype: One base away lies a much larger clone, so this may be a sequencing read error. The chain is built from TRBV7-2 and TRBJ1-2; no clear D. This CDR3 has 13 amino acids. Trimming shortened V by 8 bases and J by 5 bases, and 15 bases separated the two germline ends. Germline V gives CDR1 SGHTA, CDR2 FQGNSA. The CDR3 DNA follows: TGTGCCAGCGGTAAAGAGACTCCTTATGGCTACACCTTC. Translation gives CASGKETPYGYTF.

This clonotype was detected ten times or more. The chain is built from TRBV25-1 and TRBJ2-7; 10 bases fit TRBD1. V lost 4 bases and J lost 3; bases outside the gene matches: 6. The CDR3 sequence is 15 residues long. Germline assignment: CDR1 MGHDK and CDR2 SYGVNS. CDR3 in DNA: TGTGCCAGCAGTGCGTCAGGACAGGGGGTCTACGAGCAGTACTTC. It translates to CASSASGQGVYEQYF.